Here is one TCR beta chain with its context. The antigen is unknown. This sample was included in a study of T cell clones after liver transplantation. Study-wide background: Draws occurred before transplant, before withdrawal, and after complete or failed withdrawal. Study-wide results and caveats: Small, mixed patient groups and varying post-transplant times limit these conclusions.

Generated by immunoSEQ multiplex PCR, the TCRdb table keeps only in-frame clones and is missing some. Among 50,000 to 60,000 clones listed, about 73% were seen once. This CDR3 has 13 amino acids. Germline values: CDR1 MNHEY, CDR2 SMNVEV (reference sequence). The ends were cut back, 2 bases at V and 0 bases at J, with 4 bases in the middle. The chain carries TRBV27 and TRBJ1-1, with no clear D. This clonotype originated in a human patient who received a liver transplant. These T cells may partly come from the graft donor. The input for sequencing was CD4+ T cells from blood, taken at the approximately 16-month timepoint. The CDR3: CASSLLMNTEAFF. The DNA of the CDR3 is TGTGCCAGCAGTTTACTGATGAACACTGAAGCTTTCTTT.